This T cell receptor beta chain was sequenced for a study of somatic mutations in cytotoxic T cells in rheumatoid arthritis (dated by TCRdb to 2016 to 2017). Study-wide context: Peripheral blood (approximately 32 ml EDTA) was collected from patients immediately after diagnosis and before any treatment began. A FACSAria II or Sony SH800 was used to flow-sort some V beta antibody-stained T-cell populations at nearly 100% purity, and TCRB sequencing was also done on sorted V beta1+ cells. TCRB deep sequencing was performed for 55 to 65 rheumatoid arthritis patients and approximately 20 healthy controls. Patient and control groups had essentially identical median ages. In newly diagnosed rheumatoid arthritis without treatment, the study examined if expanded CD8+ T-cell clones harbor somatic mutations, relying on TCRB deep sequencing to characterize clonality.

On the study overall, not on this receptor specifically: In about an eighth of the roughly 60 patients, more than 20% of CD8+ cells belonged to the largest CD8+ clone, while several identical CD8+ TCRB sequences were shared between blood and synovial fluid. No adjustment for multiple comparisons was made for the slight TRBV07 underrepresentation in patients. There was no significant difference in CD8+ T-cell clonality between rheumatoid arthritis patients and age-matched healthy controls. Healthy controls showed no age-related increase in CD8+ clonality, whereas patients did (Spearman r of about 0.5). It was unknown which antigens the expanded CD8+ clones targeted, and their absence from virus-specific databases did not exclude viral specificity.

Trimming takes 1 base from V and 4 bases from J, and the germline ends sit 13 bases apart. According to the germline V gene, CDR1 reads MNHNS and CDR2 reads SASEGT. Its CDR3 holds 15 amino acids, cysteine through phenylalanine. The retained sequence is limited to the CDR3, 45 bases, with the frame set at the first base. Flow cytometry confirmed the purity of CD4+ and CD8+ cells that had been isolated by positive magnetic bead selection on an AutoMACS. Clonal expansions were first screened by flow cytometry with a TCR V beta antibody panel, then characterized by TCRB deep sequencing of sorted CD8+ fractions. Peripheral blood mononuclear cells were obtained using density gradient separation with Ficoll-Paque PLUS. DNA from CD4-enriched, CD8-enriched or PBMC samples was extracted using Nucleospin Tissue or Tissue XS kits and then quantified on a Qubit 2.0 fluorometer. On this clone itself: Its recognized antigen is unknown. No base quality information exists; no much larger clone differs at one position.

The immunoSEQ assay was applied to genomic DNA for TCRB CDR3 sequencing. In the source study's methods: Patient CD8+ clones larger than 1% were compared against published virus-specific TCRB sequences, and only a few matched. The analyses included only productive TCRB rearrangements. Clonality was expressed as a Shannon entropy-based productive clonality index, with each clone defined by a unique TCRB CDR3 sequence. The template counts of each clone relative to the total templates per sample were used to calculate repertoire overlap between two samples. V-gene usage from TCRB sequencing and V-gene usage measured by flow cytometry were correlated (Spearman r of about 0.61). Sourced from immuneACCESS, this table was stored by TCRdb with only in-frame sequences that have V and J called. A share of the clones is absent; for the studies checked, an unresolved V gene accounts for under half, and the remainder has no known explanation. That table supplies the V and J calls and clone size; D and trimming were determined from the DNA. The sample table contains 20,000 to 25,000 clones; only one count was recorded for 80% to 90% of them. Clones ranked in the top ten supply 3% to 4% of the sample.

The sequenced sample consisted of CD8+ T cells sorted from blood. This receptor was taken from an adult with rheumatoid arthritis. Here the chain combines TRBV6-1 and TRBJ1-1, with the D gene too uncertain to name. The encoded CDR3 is CASSEDRGSGTEAFF. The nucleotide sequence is TGTGCCAGCAGTGAAGATAGAGGGAGCGGCACTGAAGCTTTCTTT.